Below, 26 T cell receptor beta chains from the same sample are listed, as sequenced in a study of T-cell reconstitution after alpha-beta-depleted transplantation in children. For TCRbeta, the library was prepared with unique molecular identifiers. Via MiXCR, TCRdb re-called the PCR reads, giving one row per CDR3 protein. The repertoire holds approximately 190,000 distinct CDR3 sequences, approximately 8% seen once, with about a third in the top ten. The sample here was PBMCs, mostly from graft donor cells, taken 360 days after TCRalphabeta/CD19-depleted stem cell transplant. Receptor source: a male patient aged 2 to 10 who had a stem cell transplant for acute myeloid leukemia, so the T cells may come from the graft donor.

The chain joins TRBV7-2 to TRBJ2-1; unclear D gene. Trimming cost V 2 bases and J 5 bases, with 7 bases left between them. Germline V CDR1 and CDR2: SGHTA, FQGNSA. This CDR3 has 13 amino acids. The CDR3 sequence: CASSLMADNEQFF. Written as DNA, the CDR3 is TGTGCCAGCAGCTTAATGGCGGACAATGAGCAGTTCTTC.

The chain has TRBV5-1 and TRBJ2-7; 8 nucleotides align to TRBD2. V was pared by 4 bases and J by 4 bases, with 10 bases of the junction left unmatched. The CDR3 has 15 amino acids. CDR1 is SGHRS, CDR2 YFSETQ, per germline. The CDR3 DNA reads TGCGCCAGCAGCCTCTATGCGGGAGGATCATACGAGCAGTACTTC. It specifies CASSLYAGGSYEQYF.

At least ten counts were recorded for this clonotype. This sequence joins TRBV7-2 and TRBJ2-7; perhaps TRBD1 as D (5 bases). The V gene's germline CDR1 is SGHTA and CDR2 FQGNSA. The V and J ends lost 3 bases and 4 bases respectively, with 10 bases between them. CDR3 size: 13 residues. CDR3: CASSFAGSYEQYF. In nucleotides, the CDR3 is TGTGCCAGCAGCTTTGCAGGGTCGTACGAGCAGTACTTC.

The chain employs TRBV20-1 and TRBJ2-5; D may be TRBD1 (5 bases). The CDR3 is 15 amino acids. CDR1 and CDR2 from the germline V gene are DFQATT and SNEGSKA (reference sequence). Trimming pared 0 bases from V and 1 base from J, leaving 12 bases between. The CDR3 bases are TGCAGTGCTAGAGATGGACAACTCTTCCAAGAGACCCAGTACTTC. The encoded protein is CSARDGQLFQETQYF.

There are a few counts of this clonotype. The genes are TRBV12-3 or TRBV12-4 and TRBJ1-1, with D possibly matching TRBD1 (6 bases). The CDR3 covers 17 residues. V lost 6 bases and J 0 bases, leaving 20 bases between the germline ends. The CDR3 reads CASRPDRQKGLNTEAFF. CDR3 DNA: TGTGCCAGCAGACCAGACAGGCAGAAGGGTCTGAACACTGAAGCTTTCTTT.

This clonotype was detected ten times or more. The gene calls are TRBV10-3 and TRBJ2-5; TRBD1 might be the D (5 bases). Germline CDR1 is ENHRY and CDR2 is SYGVKD. This CDR3 has 13 residues. V was clipped by 4 bases and J by 3 bases, with 9 bases between them. This CDR3 is CAISVPGKETQYF. As DNA, the CDR3 is TGTGCCATCAGTGTGCCAGGGAAAGAGACCCAGTACTTC.

This clonotype was seen only a few times. The V and J genes are TRBV27 and TRBJ2-3; D may be TRBD2 (5 bases). Trimming left V 4 bases short and J 0 bases short, with 11 bases between. CDR1 is MNHEY, CDR2 SMNVEV, per germline (reference sequence). There are 15 residues in the CDR3. In DNA, the CDR3 is TGTGCCAGCAGTTCCTTTGAGCGGAGCACAGATACGCAGTATTTT. This codes for CASSSFERSTDTQYF.

There are a few counts of this clonotype. The genes are TRBV29-1 and TRBJ2-1; 11 bases fit TRBD2. Germline trimming cut 7 bases from V and 4 bases from J; bases unmatched to any gene: 6. The CDR3 totals 14 residues. CDR1 and CDR2 from the germline V gene are SQVTM and ANQGSEA. The CDR3 protein is CSGEGLADYNEQFF. The CDR3 DNA reads as TGCAGCGGGGAGGGACTAGCGGATTACAATGAGCAGTTCTTC.

In this sample, this clonotype turned up a few times. The chain links TRBV29-1 to TRBJ2-1; 7 bases align to TRBD1. V trimming: 7 bases; J trimming: 2 bases; junction bases outside the gene matches: 2. CDR3 length: 12 amino acids. Germline CDR1 and CDR2: SQVTM and ANQGSEA. The CDR3 DNA reads TGCAGCGCCGGGACAGCCTACAATGAGCAGTTCTTC. Its protein product is CSAGTAYNEQFF.

This rearrangement joins TRBV20-1 to TRBJ1-2, with 9 bases lining up with TRBD1. Per the germline V gene, CDR1 is DFQATT and CDR2 is SNEGSKA (reference sequence). The J segment lost 4 bases and the V segment lost 5 bases, leaving 5 bases of the junction unmatched. The CDR3 sequence is 13 residues long. CDR3 in DNA: TGCAGTGCTCCCCGGGACAGGGCCTATGGCTACACCTTC. It is translated as CSAPRDRAYGYTF.

The V gene is TRBV6-1, the J gene TRBJ1-4, with 7 bases identical to TRBD1. In germline, CDR1 is MNHNS, CDR2 SASEGT. With V trimmed by 3 bases and J by 3 bases, 1 base remained unmatched. CDR3 length: 14 amino acids. The CDR3: CASSEGTANEKLFF. The CDR3 nucleotides are TGTGCCAGCAGTGAGGGGACAGCTAATGAAAAACTGTTTTTT.

For the CDR3, the DNA is TGCAGTGCCTACGGACTGTCCTCCTACAATGAGCAGTTCTTC. Its protein is CSAYGLSSYNEQFF. V gene TRBV20-1 combines with J gene TRBJ2-1; D is possibly TRBD2 (5 bases). Per germline, CDR1 DFQATT and CDR2 SNEGSKA (reference sequence). V dropped 6 bases and J dropped 0 bases, with 12 bases sitting between them. CDR3 length: 14 amino acids.

This clonotype was detected ten times or more. V usage is TRBV29-1 and J usage is TRBJ2-1; tentatively, D is TRBD1 or TRBD2 (6 bases each). Trimming took off 3 bases at V and 3 bases at J, with 12 bases between the two ends. The CDR3 loop spans 14 amino acids. From germline, CDR1 is SQVTM and CDR2 ANQGSEA. In DNA form, the CDR3 reads TGCAGCGTTGACGGGGGCAGGGGCTACAATGAGCAGTTCTTC. This translates into CSVDGGRGYNEQFF.

A word on this clonotype: This sequence may be a read error, since a much larger clone differs from it by one base. The J gene is TRBJ2-3, the V gene TRBV5-1; possibly TRBD2 for D (6 bases). This CDR3 contains 18 residues. The germline V and J ends were trimmed by 2 bases and 0 bases, with 19 bases remaining between them. The germline V gene encodes CDR1 SGHRS and CDR2 YFSETQ. The CDR3 DNA sequence: TGCGCCAGCAGCTTTCCCCGCTGTCCCAGCGGGAGCACAGATACGCAGTATTTT. Amino acid sequence: CASSFPRCPSGSTDTQYF. The entire variable domain, with the rest obtained from reference TRBV5-1 and TRBJ2-3, is as follows: KAGVTQTPRYLIKTRGQQVTLSCSPISGHRSVSWYQQTPGQGLQFLFEYFSETQRNKGNFPGRFSGRQFSNSRSEMNVSTLELGDSALYLCASSFPRCPSGSTDTQYFGPGTRLTVL.

Many counts were recorded for this clonotype. The chain uses TRBV7-6 and TRBJ1-5, with D maybe TRBD1 (5 bases). The CDR3 consists of 13 residues. The V end was cut by 3 bases, the J end by 6 bases, with 9 bases between. Germline V gives CDR1 SGHVS, CDR2 FNYEAQ. The CDR3 coding sequence is TGTGCCAGCAGCTTTGGCCAGGGTCAGCCCCAGCATTTT. It is translated as CASSFGQGQPQHF.

This clonotype has a count of ten or more. In nucleotides, the CDR3 is TGCAGTGGTGGGCGGCTAGCGGGGAGGAATGAGCAGTTCTTC. It yields the protein CSGGRLAGRNEQFF. This chain joins TRBV20-1 and TRBJ2-1, with 9 bases fitting TRBD2. CDR1 is DFQATT and CDR2 is SNEGSKA in the germline V gene (reference sequence). The CDR3 extends over 14 amino acids. The trim removed 7 bases at V and 7 bases at J, leaving 11 bases unmatched.

J is TRBJ1-6 and V is TRBV14, with D uncertain. Germline values: CDR1 SGHDN, CDR2 FVKESK. The germline V and J ends were trimmed by 6 bases and 7 bases, with 10 bases remaining between them. The CDR3 sequence is 13 residues long. In nucleotides, the CDR3 is TGTGCCAGCAGAGCGATCCCCAATTCACCCCTCCACTTT. This encodes CASRAIPNSPLHF. The full variable domain, in which reference TRBV14 and TRBJ1-6 provide the parts outside the CDR3, is EAGVTQFPSHSVIEKGQTVTLRCDPISGHDNLYWYRRVMGKEIKFLLHFVKESKQDESGMPNNRFLAERTGGTYSTLKVQPAELEDSGVYFCASRAIPNSPLHFGNGTRLTVT.

This clonotype was recorded at least ten times. The gene calls are TRBV20-1 and TRBJ2-3, with D perhaps given as TRBD1 or TRBD2 (5 bases each). Germline assignment: CDR1 DFQATT and CDR2 SNEGSKA (reference sequence). The CDR3 is made up of 16 amino acids. Deletions cut 3 bases from V and 4 bases from J, with 20 bases between. CDR3 nucleotide sequence: TGCAGTGCTAGGGGGCCTACTAGGCCGGTCGCAGATACGCAGTATTTT. Translating gives CSARGPTRPVADTQYF.

The genes are TRBV7-9 and TRBJ1-3; the D is unclear. The CDR3 has 14 amino acids. Trimming shortened V by 3 bases and J by 4 bases, and 10 bases separated the two germline ends. CDR1 is SEHNR and CDR2 is FQNEAQ in the germline V gene (reference sequence). The CDR3 loop is CASSFANSGNTIYF. CDR3 coding DNA: TGTGCCAGCAGCTTCGCGAACAGCGGAAACACCATATATTTT.

The chain joins TRBV7-3 to TRBJ1-2; weak D call: TRBD1 (5 bases). V was clipped by 5 bases and J by 3 bases, with 16 bases between them. Germline V gives CDR1 SGHTA, CDR2 FQGTGA. The CDR3 runs to 15 residues. The CDR3 bases are TGTGCCAGCAGCCCACGCCCCGACAGCCACTATGGCTACACCTTC. This sequence encodes CASSPRPDSHYGYTF.

The V call is TRBV20-1, the J call TRBJ2-5, with D perhaps TRBD1 (7 bases). The CDR3 contains 13 residues. Germline CDR1 DFQATT, CDR2 SNEGSKA (reference sequence). Trimming removed 7 bases at V and 3 bases at J, with 15 bases between. The CDR3 DNA sequence: TGCAGTGGGACAGGCCCGGGGGAAGAGACCCAGTACTTC. It specifies CSGTGPGEETQYF.

The chain couples TRBV12-3 or TRBV12-4 to TRBJ2-1; no definite D call. The CDR3 runs to 15 residues. The V end lost 7 bases, the J end lost 7 bases, and 20 bases lay between the germline ends. Here the CDR3 DNA reads TGTGCCAGCATCCCTCGTCCAGGAAAAAAGAATGAGCAGTTCTTC. It encodes CASIPRPGKKNEQFF.

The chain couples TRBV12-3 or TRBV12-4 to TRBJ2-7, with 11 nucleotides matching TRBD2. V was pared by 7 bases and J by 2 bases, with 4 bases of the junction left unmatched. The CDR3 loop spans 14 amino acids. For the CDR3, the DNA is TGTGCCAGCACCGGGACTAGCGGTGCCTACGAGCAGTACTTC. Its protein is CASTGTSGAYEQYF.

The V and J genes are TRBV20-1 and TRBJ2-2; possible D gene TRBD1, 6 bases. Trimming took 3 bases from V and 2 from J, leaving 22 bases between them. This CDR3 is 18 amino acids long. The germline CDR1 and CDR2 sequences are DFQATT and SNEGSKA (reference sequence). The CDR3 reads CSASQPSGGAPNTGELFF. The CDR3 DNA sequence: TGCAGTGCTAGTCAACCTTCTGGGGGCGCACCCAACACCGGGGAGCTGTTTTTT.

In this sample, this clonotype turned up many times. The J gene is TRBJ2-7, the V gene TRBV6-5; 7 bases fit TRBD1. The CDR3 contains 12 residues. V dropped 5 bases and J dropped 9; count of bases not matched to a gene: 7. Per the germline V gene, CDR1 is MNHEY and CDR2 is SVGAGI. CDR3 sequence (DNA): TGTGCCAGCAGTCGGGACAGTCAAGGGCAGTACGTC. Its translation: CASSRDSQGQYV.

This clonotype showed up many times. V and J are TRBV11-2 and TRBJ1-1; weak D call: TRBD1 (6 bases). The ends were cut back, 3 bases at V and 1 base at J, with 6 bases in the middle. Per germline, CDR1 SGHAT and CDR2 FQNNGV. This CDR3 is built from 13 residues. In DNA, the CDR3 is TGTGCCAGCAGCTTGACAGGGAACACTGAAGCTTTCTTT. This codes for CASSLTGNTEAFF.